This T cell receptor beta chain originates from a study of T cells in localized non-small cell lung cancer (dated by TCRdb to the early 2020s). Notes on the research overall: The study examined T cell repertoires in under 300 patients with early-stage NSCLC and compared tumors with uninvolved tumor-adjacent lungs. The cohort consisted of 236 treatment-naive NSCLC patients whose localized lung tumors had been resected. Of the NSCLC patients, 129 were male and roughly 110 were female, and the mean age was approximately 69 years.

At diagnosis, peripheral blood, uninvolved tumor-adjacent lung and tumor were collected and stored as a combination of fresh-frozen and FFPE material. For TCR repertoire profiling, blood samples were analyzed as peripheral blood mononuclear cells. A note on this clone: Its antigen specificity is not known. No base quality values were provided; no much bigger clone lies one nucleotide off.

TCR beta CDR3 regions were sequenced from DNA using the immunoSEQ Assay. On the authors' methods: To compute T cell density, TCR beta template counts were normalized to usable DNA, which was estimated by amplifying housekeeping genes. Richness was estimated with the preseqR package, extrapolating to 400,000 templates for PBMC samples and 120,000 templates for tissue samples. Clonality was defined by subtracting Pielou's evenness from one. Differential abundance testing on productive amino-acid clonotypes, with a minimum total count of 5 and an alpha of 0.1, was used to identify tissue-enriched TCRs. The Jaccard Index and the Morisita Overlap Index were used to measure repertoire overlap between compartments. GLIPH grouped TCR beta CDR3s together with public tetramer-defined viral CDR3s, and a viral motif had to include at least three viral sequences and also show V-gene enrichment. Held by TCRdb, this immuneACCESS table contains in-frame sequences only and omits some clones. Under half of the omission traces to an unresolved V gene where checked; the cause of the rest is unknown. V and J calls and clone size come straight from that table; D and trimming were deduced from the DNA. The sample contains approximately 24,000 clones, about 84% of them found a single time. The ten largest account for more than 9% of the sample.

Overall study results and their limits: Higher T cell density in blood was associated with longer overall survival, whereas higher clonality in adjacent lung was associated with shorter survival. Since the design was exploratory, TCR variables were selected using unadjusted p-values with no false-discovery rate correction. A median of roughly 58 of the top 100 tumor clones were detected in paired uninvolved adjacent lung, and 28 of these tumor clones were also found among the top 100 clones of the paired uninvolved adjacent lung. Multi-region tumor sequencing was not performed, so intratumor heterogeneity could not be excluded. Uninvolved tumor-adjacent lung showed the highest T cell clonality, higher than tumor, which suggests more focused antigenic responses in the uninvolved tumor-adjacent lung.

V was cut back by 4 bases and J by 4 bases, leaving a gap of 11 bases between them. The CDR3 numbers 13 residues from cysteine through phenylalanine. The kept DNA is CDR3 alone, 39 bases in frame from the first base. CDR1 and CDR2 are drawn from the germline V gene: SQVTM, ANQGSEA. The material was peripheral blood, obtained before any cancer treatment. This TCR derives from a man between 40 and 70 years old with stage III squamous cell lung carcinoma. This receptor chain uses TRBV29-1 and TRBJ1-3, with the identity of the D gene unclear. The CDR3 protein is CSVVRGSGNTIYF. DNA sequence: TGCAGCGTTGTTCGAGGGTCCGGAAACACCATATATTTT. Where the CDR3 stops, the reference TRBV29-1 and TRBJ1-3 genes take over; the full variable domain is SAVISQKPSRDICQRGTSLTIQCQVDSQVTMMFWYRQQPGQSLTLIATANQGSEATYESGFVIDKFPISRPNLTFSTLTVSNMSPEDSSIYLCSVVRGSGNTIYFGEGSWLTVV.